This TCR beta chain comes out of a study of T cells after yellow fever vaccination. Points from the study as a whole: Re-detected after boosting: most primary clones, approximately 97% of CD4 and under 90% of CD8. Clonotypes appearing in both CD4 and CD8 compartments existed, and their share was small.

The ends lost 8 bases at V and 7 bases at J; junction bases unmatched: 11. The germline gives CDR1 LGHNA, CDR2 YSLEER. This CDR3 is built from 14 residues. 5'RACE template switching generated TCR cDNA, adding a universal primer site and UMIs. TCRdb independently ran MiXCR on the 5' RACE reads; one entry per CDR3 protein. The sample consists of a few hundred thousand distinct CDR3 sequences, 17% of them appearing once. Concerning this clonotype: Its antigen is unknown.

The chain employs TRBV4-3 and TRBJ2-1, with 7 bases identical to TRBD2. The source is a man aged 18 to 35 who received the YFV17D yellow fever vaccine. Sequencing was performed on PBMCs, taken around 5 days after the first yellow fever vaccination. The CDR3 region has the DNA TGCGCCAGCGGTCAAGTGGGGGGGTTGAATGAGCAGTTCTTC. Amino acids: CASGQVGGLNEQFF.